This TCR beta chain was retrieved from a study of blood T cell repertoires in COVID-19. Study information: The United States, Italy and Spain were the sources of the acute and convalescent COVID-19 samples. PBMCs, B-cell-depleted T cells, or T cells were the source of the cDNA or gDNA that made up the material.

In germline, CDR1 is SGHTA, CDR2 FQGNSA. After removal of 5 bases from V and 3 bases from J, the junction contained 10 bases not matched to a gene. CDR3 length: 16 amino acids. Under the authors' procedure: The authors estimated nucleated cell counts from reference gene primer amplification. Sequencing used immunoSEQ multiplex PCR; TCRdb keeps in-frame clones, though not all of them. V, J and clone size are taken as reported in that table, and D and trimming were inferred from the DNA itself. This sample carries approximately 250,000 clones, over 80% of them seen once, and the ten largest clones take 3.5% to 5.5%. This clone was seen just once.

Specimen: peripheral blood. The clonotype comes from a man aged 60-69 years who had recovered from COVID-19. The genes are TRBV7-2 and TRBJ2-3, with 8 bases matching TRBD2. Here the CDR3 reads CASSPQGTRLTDTQYF. The CDR3 bases are TGTGCCAGCAGCCCCCAAGGGACTAGATTAACAGATACGCAGTATTTT.